A selection of T cell receptor beta chains follows, all from one sample in a study of CD8+ T cells in alopecia areata. Generated by immunoSEQ multiplex PCR, the TCRdb table keeps only in-frame clones and is missing some. The sample has about 120,000 clones; 50% to 55% are singletons. This specimen consisted of CD4+ T cells sorted from blood, obtained at week 4, from a patient treated with tofacitinib. Receptor source: a human donor with alopecia areata. Each CDR3 is given with its conserved first and last residue. The D gene is left open where the match is weak. Clone size is given for some rows only: seen once, a few or many times, or a class if the clone is expanded.

v_gene,d_gene,j_gene,abundance,CDR3aa,CDR3nt
TRBV30,.,TRBJ1-2,.,CAWSVNRADGYTF,TGTGCCTGGAGTGTTAACCGGGCGGATGGCTACACCTTC
TRBV6-5,.,TRBJ2-7,.,CASSYSSGIYEQYF,TGTGCCAGCAGTTACTCATCAGGGATTTACGAGCAGTACTTC
TRBV9,.,TRBJ2-1,few,CASSGGWQGGNNEQFF,TGTGCCAGCAGCGGCGGGTGGCAGGGGGGTAACAATGAGCAGTTCTTC
TRBV5-8,TRBD2,TRBJ2-1,few,CASSLLWTSGGSNEQFF,TGTGCCAGCAGCTTACTATGGACTAGCGGGGGGTCCAATGAGCAGTTCTTC
TRBV5-1,.,TRBJ1-1,.,CASSWQGGNTEAFF,TGCGCCAGCAGCTGGCAGGGAGGGAACACTGAAGCTTTCTTT
TRBV25-1,.,TRBJ2-7,few,CASSEYLYEQYF,TGTGCCAGCAGTGAATATCTCTACGAGCAGTACTTC
TRBV15,.,TRBJ2-2,.,CATSLGANTGELFF,TGTGCCACCAGCCTTGGAGCGAACACCGGGGAGCTGTTTTTT
TRBV29-1,.,TRBJ2-6,.,CSILGSGANVLTF,TGCAGCATTCTAGGCTCTGGGGCCAACGTCCTGACTTTC
TRBV2,.,TRBJ1-5,.,CASSPDSALNQPQHF,TGTGCCAGCAGTCCAGACAGTGCCCTCAATCAGCCCCAGCATTTT
TRBV2,TRBD2,TRBJ2-2,.,CASQREGPNTGELFF,TGTGCCAGCCAGCGGGAGGGCCCGAACACCGGGGAGCTGTTTTTT
TRBV29-1,.,TRBJ1-5,few,CSVKDGSNQPQHF,TGCAGCGTTAAGGACGGAAGCAATCAGCCCCAGCATTTT
TRBV29-1,.,TRBJ1-5,.,CSVASGVNQPQHF,TGCAGCGTTGCATCGGGGGTTAATCAGCCCCAGCATTTT
TRBV27,TRBD1,TRBJ1-2,few,CASSYGTAYGYTF,TGTGCCAGCAGTTACGGGACAGCCTATGGCTACACCTTC
TRBV4-1,TRBD2,TRBJ2-1,few,CASSQGREGRYNEQFF,TGCGCCAGCAGCCAAGGGCGGGAGGGCCGATACAATGAGCAGTTCTTC
TRBV6-5,TRBD1,TRBJ1-5,.,CASSSTGFRGPQHF,TGTGCCAGCAGCTCGACAGGGTTCCGAGGGCCCCAGCATTTT
TRBV29-1,TRBD2,TRBJ2-1,.,CSVVPRLAGGGDEQFF,TGCAGCGTTGTCCCCCGGCTAGCGGGGGGAGGGGATGAGCAGTTCTTC
TRBV25-1,.,TRBJ2-2,.,CASSEYTGAGELFF,TGTGCCAGCAGTGAATATACTGGGGCCGGGGAGCTGTTTTTT
TRBV9,.,TRBJ1-6,.,CASSVRGSNSPLHF,TGTGCCAGCAGCGTAAGGGGGAGCAATTCACCCCTCCACTTT
TRBV30,.,TRBJ2-3,.,CAWSEERGWTTDTQYF,TGTGCCTGGAGTGAGGAAAGGGGGTGGACTACAGATACGCAGTATTTT
TRBV29-1,TRBD1,TRBJ2-7,.,CSVDAQGKHEQYF,TGCAGCGTTGATGCACAGGGGAAGCACGAGCAGTACTTC
TRBV30,.,TRBJ1-5,few,CAWSVQGDQPQHF,TGTGCCTGGAGTGTACAGGGCGATCAGCCCCAGCATTTT
TRBV7-9,.,TRBJ2-3,.,CASSFDATDTQYF,TGTGCCAGCAGCTTCGATGCCACAGATACGCAGTATTTT
TRBV29-1,.,TRBJ1-5,.,CSVGTESNQPQHF,TGCAGCGTTGGGACAGAGAGCAATCAGCCCCAGCATTTT
TRBV23-1,.,TRBJ1-6,few,CASSQWGLSSPLHF,TGCGCCAGCAGTCAATGGGGTCTCTCCTCACCCCTCCACTTT
TRBV29-1,.,TRBJ2-7,.,CSVGQSSYEQYF,TGCAGCGTAGGACAGAGCTCCTACGAGCAGTACTTC
TRBV7-9,TRBD1,TRBJ1-1,few,CASSSVTGTEAFF,TGTGCCAGCAGCTCCGTGACAGGGACTGAAGCTTTCTTT
TRBV5-1,TRBD1,TRBJ1-3,.,CASSRQVPGQGRNTIYF,TGCGCCAGCAGCCGCCAAGTCCCGGGACAGGGGAGAAACACCATATATTTT
TRBV30,.,TRBJ1-1,.,CAWSVQQFREAFF,TGTGCCTGGAGTGTACAACAGTTCCGTGAAGCTTTCTTT
TRBV4-1,.,TRBJ2-1,many,CASSQEPGPPNEQFF,TGCGCCAGCAGCCAAGAACCGGGACCACCCAATGAGCAGTTCTTC
TRBV30,TRBD1,TRBJ2-5,once,CAWDRGRETQYF,TGTGCCTGGGACAGGGGACGAGAGACCCAGTACTTC
TRBV6-5,TRBD2,TRBJ2-7,.,CASRTGTSSEQYF,TGTGCCAGCAGGACCGGGACTAGCTCCGAGCAGTACTTC
TRBV29-1,.,TRBJ1-3,many,CSVVWAAGNTIYF,TGCAGCGTTGTATGGGCAGCCGGAAACACCATATATTTT